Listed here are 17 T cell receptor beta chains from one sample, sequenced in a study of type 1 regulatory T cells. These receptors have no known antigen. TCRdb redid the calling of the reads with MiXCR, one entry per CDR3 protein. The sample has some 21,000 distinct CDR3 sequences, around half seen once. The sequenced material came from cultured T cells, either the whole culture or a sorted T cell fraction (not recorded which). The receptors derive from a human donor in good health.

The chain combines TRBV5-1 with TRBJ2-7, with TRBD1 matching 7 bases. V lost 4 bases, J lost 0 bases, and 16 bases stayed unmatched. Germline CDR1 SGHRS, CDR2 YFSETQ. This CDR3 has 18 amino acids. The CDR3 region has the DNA TGCGCCAGCAGCCTCTCACCCCCGACAGGGTTCAGCTCCTACGAGCAGTACTTC. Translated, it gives CASSLSPPTGFSSYEQYF. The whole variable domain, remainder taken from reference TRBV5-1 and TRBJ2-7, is KAGVTQTPRYLIKTRGQQVTLSCSPISGHRSVSWYQQTPGQGLQFLFEYFSETQRNKGNFPGRFSGRQFSNSRSEMNVSTLELGDSALYLCASSLSPPTGFSSYEQYFGPGTRLTVT.

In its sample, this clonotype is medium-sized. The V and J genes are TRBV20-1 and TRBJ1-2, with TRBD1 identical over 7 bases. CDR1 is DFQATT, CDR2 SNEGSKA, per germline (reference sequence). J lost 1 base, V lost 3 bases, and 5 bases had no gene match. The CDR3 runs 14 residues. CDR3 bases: TGCAGTGCTAGCGAGGGACAGAATAACTATGGCTACACCTTC. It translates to CSASEGQNNYGYTF.

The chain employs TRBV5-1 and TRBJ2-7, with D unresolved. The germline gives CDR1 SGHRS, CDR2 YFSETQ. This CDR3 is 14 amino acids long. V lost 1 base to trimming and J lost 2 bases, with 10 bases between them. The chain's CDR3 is CASSLSTDPYEQYF. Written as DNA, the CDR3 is TGCGCCAGCAGCTTGAGTACAGACCCCTACGAGCAGTACTTC.

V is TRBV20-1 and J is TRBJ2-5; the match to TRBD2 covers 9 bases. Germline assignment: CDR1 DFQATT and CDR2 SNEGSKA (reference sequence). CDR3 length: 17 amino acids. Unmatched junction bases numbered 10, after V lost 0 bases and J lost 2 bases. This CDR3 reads CSARDLLRGGGQETQYF. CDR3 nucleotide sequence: TGCAGTGCTAGAGATTTGCTACGCGGGGGGGGTCAAGAGACCCAGTACTTC.

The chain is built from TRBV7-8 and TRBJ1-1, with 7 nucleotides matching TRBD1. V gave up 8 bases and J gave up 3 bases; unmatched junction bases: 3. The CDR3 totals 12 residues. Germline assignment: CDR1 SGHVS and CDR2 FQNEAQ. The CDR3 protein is CASRRGDTEAFF. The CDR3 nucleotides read TGTGCCAGCCGCAGGGGGGACACTGAAGCTTTCTTT.

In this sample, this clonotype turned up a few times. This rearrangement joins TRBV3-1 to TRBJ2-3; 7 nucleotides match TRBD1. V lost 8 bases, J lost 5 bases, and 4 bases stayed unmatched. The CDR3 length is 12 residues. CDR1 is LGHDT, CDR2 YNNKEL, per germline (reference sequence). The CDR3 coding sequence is TGTGCCAGCGGCAGACAGGGAGATACGCAGTATTTT. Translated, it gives CASGRQGDTQYF.

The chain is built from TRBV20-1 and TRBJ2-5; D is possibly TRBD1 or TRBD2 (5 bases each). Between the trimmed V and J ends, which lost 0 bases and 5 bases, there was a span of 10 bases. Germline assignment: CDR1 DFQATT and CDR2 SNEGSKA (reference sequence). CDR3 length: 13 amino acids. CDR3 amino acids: CSARDWGSETQYF. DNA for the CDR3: TGCAGTGCTAGAGATTGGGGGTCCGAGACCCAGTACTTC.

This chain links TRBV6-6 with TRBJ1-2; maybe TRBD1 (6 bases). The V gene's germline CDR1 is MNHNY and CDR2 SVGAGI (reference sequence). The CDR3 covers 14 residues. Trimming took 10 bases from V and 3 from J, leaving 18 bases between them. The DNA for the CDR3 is TGTGCCACCAAGAGGGCGGGGGGCGACTATGGCTACACCTTC. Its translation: CATKRAGGDYGYTF.

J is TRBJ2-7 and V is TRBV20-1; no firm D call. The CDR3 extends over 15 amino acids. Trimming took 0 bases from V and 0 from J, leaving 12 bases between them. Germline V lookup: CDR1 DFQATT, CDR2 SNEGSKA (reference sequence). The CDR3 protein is CSARDLARNSYEQYF. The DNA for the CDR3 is TGCAGTGCTAGAGATCTCGCACGGAACTCCTACGAGCAGTACTTC.

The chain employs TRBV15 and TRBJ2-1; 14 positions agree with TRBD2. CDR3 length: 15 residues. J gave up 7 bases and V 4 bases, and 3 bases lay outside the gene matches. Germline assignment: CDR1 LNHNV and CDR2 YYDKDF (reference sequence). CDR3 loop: CATSIRTSGGNEQFF. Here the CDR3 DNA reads TGTGCCACCAGCATAAGGACTAGCGGGGGGAATGAGCAGTTCTTC.

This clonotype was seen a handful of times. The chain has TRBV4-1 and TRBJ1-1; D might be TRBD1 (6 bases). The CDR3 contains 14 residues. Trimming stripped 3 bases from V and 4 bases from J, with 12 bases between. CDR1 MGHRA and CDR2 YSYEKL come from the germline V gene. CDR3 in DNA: TGCGCCAGCAGCCAGGCTGACAGGTCCACTGAAGCTTTCTTT. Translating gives CASSQADRSTEAFF.

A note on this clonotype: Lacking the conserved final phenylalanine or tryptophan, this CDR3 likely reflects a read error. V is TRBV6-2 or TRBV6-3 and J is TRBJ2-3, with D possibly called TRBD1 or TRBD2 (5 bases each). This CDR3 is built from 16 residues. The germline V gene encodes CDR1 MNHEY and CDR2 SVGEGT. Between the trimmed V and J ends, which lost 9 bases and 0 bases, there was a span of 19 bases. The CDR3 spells CASGDGFLTSTDTQYS. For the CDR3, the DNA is TGTGCCAGTGGGGACGGATTCCTTACTAGCACAGATACGCAGTATTCT.

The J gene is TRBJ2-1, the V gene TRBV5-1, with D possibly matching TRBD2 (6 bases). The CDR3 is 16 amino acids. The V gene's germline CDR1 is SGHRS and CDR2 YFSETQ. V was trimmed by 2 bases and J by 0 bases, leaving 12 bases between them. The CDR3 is CASSFTAGSSYNEQFF. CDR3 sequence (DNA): TGCGCCAGCAGCTTTACGGCGGGGAGCTCCTACAATGAGCAGTTCTTC.

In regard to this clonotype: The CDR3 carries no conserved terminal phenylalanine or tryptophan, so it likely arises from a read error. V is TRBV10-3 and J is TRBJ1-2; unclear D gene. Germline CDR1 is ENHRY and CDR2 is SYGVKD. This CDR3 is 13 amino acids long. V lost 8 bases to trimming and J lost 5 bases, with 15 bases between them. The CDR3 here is CAIQPDLIYGYTV. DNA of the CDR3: TGTGCCATCCAGCCTGACCTTATTTATGGCTACACCGTC.

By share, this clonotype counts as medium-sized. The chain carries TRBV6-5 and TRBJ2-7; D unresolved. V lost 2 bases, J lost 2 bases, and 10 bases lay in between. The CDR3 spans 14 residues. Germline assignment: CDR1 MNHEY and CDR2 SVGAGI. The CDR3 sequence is CASSYGGVTYEQYF. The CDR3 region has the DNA TGTGCCAGCAGTTACGGTGGGGTTACCTACGAGCAGTACTTC.

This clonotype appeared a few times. The CDR3, as DNA: TGCGCCAGCAGCGGGGGCCTAAGGACCTACGAGCAGTACTTC. Translation gives CASSGGLRTYEQYF. The genes are TRBV5-1 and TRBJ2-7, with a weak D call TRBD1 (6 bases). Germline assignment: CDR1 SGHRS and CDR2 YFSETQ. Trimming took 4 bases from V and 2 from J, leaving 13 bases between them. The CDR3 runs to 14 residues. Full variable domain (remainder filled in from reference TRBV5-1 and TRBJ2-7): KAGVTQTPRYLIKTRGQQVTLSCSPISGHRSVSWYQQTPGQGLQFLFEYFSETQRNKGNFPGRFSGRQFSNSRSEMNVSTLELGDSALYLCASSGGLRTYEQYFGPGTRLTVT.

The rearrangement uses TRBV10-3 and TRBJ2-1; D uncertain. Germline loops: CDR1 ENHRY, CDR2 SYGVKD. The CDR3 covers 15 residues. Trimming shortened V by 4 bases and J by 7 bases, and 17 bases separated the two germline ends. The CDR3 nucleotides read TGTGCCATCAGTGGGGGAATAGTTGAGCAGAATGAGCAGTTCTTC. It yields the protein CAISGGIVEQNEQFF.